This T cell receptor (beta chain) originates from a study of cytomegalovirus exposure and HLA in healthy donors. The protocol was immunoSEQ multiplex PCR, while the TCRdb copy is restricted to in-frame clones and leaves out a portion. The sample has about 270,000 clones, approximately 86% seen once. The germline V gene encodes CDR1 SQVTM and CDR2 ANQGSEA. CDR3 size: 15 residues. Losses at the gene ends were 4 bases for V and 4 bases for J; bases not matched to a gene: 4. The TCR was taken from a woman aged 18-35 years in good health and CMV-seronegative. Sequencing used PBMCs. The V gene is TRBV29-1, the J gene TRBJ2-3; 14 positions agree with TRBD2. The CDR3 spells CSVGGLAGAPDTQYF. CDR3 nucleotides: TGCAGCGTTGGGGGACTAGCGGGAGCCCCAGATACGCAGTATTTT.